This is a list of T cell receptor beta chains from one sample in a study of CD8 T cells in Susac syndrome. One entry per CDR3 protein results from TCRdb running MiXCR on the immunoSEQ multiplex PCR reads. This sample carries 150,000 to 200,000 distinct CDR3 sequences, just under 95% of them seen once, and the ten largest clones take about 0.13%. Source material: CD4+ T cells from PBMCs. The source of these receptors is a human donor in good health. Each CDR3 is given with its conserved first and last residue. A D gene is named only where the DNA matches it firmly. Where a row states a size, it is once, few, many or the class of an expanded clone; other rows omit it.

v_gene	d_gene	j_gene	abundance	CDR3nt	CDR3aa
TRBV18	TRBD2	TRBJ2-1	NA	TGTGCCAGCTCAGGCCTAGCGGGTTCCTACAATGAGCAGTTCTTC	CASSGLAGSYNEQFF
TRBV23-1	NA	TRBJ2-1	NA	TGCGCCAGCAGTCAATCGGGACGGGAAGCTTGGCAGTTCTTC	CASSQSGREAWQFF
TRBV4-2	NA	TRBJ2-5	once	TGTGCCAGCAGCCCACACCCGGGGCAAGAGACCCAGTACTTC	CASSPHPGQETQYF
TRBV20-1	TRBD2	TRBJ2-7	NA	TGCAGTGCTAGAAGAGCGGGGGGGAGCTCCTACGAGCAGTACTTC	CSARRAGGSSYEQYF
TRBV28	NA	TRBJ2-5	once	TGTGCCAGCAGCTATCCAGGGGGAGGTCAAGAGACCCAGTACTTC	CASSYPGGGQETQYF
TRBV9	TRBD1	TRBJ1-6	NA	TGTGCCAGCAGCGTAAGGGACAGGAGCTCCTATAATTCACCCCTCCACTTT	CASSVRDRSSYNSPLHF
TRBV27	NA	TRBJ2-7	NA	TGTGCCAGCAGTGGATCCACAGCCACCTACGAGCAGTACTTC	CASSGSTATYEQYF
TRBV28	NA	TRBJ1-2	NA	TGTGCCAGCACCCCGGGGTTACTCAACTATGGCTACACCTTC	CASTPGLLNYGYTF
TRBV30	NA	TRBJ2-3	NA	TGTGCCTGGAGGGGGTTATCGGATACGCAGTATTTT	CAWRGLSDTQYF
TRBV18	NA	TRBJ2-7	NA	TGTGCCAGCTCGGGAGAGAGTGAGCAGTACTTC	CASSGESEQYF
TRBV29-1	NA	TRBJ2-3	NA	TGCAGCGTAGACGGGACTTCAGATACGCAGTATTTT	CSVDGTSDTQYF
TRBV29-1	TRBD1	TRBJ1-3	NA	TGCAGCGTTCCGGGACAGGGGACGGACACCATATATTTT	CSVPGQGTDTIYF
TRBV28	TRBD2	TRBJ2-3	NA	TGTGCCAGCAGTTCGCTAGCGGGGGGGCGTAGGACAGATACGCAGTATTTT	CASSSLAGGRRTDTQYF
TRBV6-1	NA	TRBJ1-2	NA	TGTGCCAGCACTGTGACGGTGATTAACTATGGCTACACCTTC	CASTVTVINYGYTF
TRBV30	NA	TRBJ1-2	once	TGTGCCTGGACACTGCAGGGGAGTTATGGCTACACCTTC	CAWTLQGSYGYTF
TRBV20-1	NA	TRBJ2-7	NA	TGCAGTGCTGGGGGTGGGGTAGGAGAGCAGTACTTC	CSAGGGVGEQYF
TRBV27	NA	TRBJ1-1	once	TGTGCCAGCAGTTACTCAGGGACCCCTATGAACACTGAAGCTTTCTTT	CASSYSGTPMNTEAFF
TRBV20-1	NA	TRBJ2-1	NA	TGCAGTGCGGGCCAGGGGGGGCGAAGAAATGAGCAGTTCTTC	CSAGQGGRRNEQFF
TRBV4-3	NA	TRBJ1-6	NA	TGCGCCAGCAGCCAAGAAAGTGATATTTCACCCCTCCACTTT	CASSQESDISPLHF
TRBV19	NA	TRBJ1-1	once	TGTGCCAGTAGCACGGGACTAAGGAACACTGAAGCTTTCTTT	CASSTGLRNTEAFF
TRBV3-1	TRBD2	TRBJ2-1	NA	TGTGCCAGCAGCCCCACGGGAATAGCGGGGGGGCCGGAGTTCTTC	CASSPTGIAGGPEFF
TRBV20-1	NA	TRBJ1-2	NA	TGCAGTGCCAGGGGCTCTAACTATGGCTACACCTTC	CSARGSNYGYTF
TRBV15	NA	TRBJ2-3	NA	TGTGCCACCAGCAGGGCCCAAGATACGCAGTATTTT	CATSRAQDTQYF
TRBV20-1	NA	TRBJ1-4	NA	TGCAGTGCTGCCGAGCGGGGAGAAAAACTGTTTTTT	CSAAERGEKLFF
TRBV5-4	TRBD1	TRBJ2-2	NA	TGTGCCAGCAGCTTGGACAACGACAGGGTATACACCGGGGAGCTGTTTTTT	CASSLDNDRVYTGELFF
TRBV4-2	NA	TRBJ2-2	NA	TGTGCCAGCAGCCAAGATTTCGGGGAGCTGTTTTTT	CASSQDFGELFF
TRBV29-1	NA	TRBJ1-1	NA	TGCAGCGTTGCCGGCCGCTTCGGGACTGAAGCTTTCTTT	CSVAGRFGTEAFF
TRBV12-5	NA	TRBJ1-1	once	TGTGCTAGTGGTTATTCGACAGACAACACTGAAGCTTTCTTT	CASGYSTDNTEAFF
TRBV3-1	NA	TRBJ2-2	NA	TGTGCCAGCAGCCAAGCGTCAGGGACCGGGGAGCTGTTTTTT	CASSQASGTGELFF
TRBV12-3/TRBV12-4	NA	TRBJ2-3	once	TGTGCCAGCACCCAAAGGGGGGGGGCAGATACGCAGTATTTT	CASTQRGGADTQYF
TRBV10-3	TRBD1	TRBJ2-7	NA	TGTGCCATCAGGGGGGACAGCGGCTACGAGCAGTACTTC	CAIRGDSGYEQYF
TRBV7-2	NA	TRBJ2-1	NA	TGTGCCAGCAGCTTAGCGTTAGATGAGCAGTTCTTC	CASSLALDEQFF
TRBV14	TRBD1	TRBJ2-1	NA	TGTGCCAGCAGCCAAGGCCTCGGACAGGCCTACAATGAGCAGTTCTTC	CASSQGLGQAYNEQFF
TRBV9	NA	TRBJ2-7	NA	TGTGCCAGCAGCGTAGCCCTCGGTCCCTACGAGCAGTACTTC	CASSVALGPYEQYF
TRBV6-2/TRBV6-3	TRBD1	TRBJ2-2	NA	TGTGCCAGCAGTGGGCCGGGACAGGGGAGCGGGGAGCTGTTTTTT	CASSGPGQGSGELFF
TRBV20-1	NA	TRBJ2-7	once	TGCAGTGCTGGGCCGGGCCAGTACGAGCAGTACTTC	CSAGPGQYEQYF
TRBV3-1	NA	TRBJ2-7	NA	TGTGCCAGCAGCCCCGGGAGCCGAAGTTACGAGCAGTACTTC	CASSPGSRSYEQYF
TRBV29-1	NA	TRBJ2-3	NA	TGCAGCGTTGAGCGAGTCACAGATACGCAGTATTTT	CSVERVTDTQYF
TRBV20-1	NA	TRBJ1-1	NA	TGCAGTGCTAGAGAGAGGGGAACGGGGCCTGAAGCTTTCTTT	CSARERGTGPEAFF
TRBV7-8	NA	TRBJ2-7	NA	TGTGCCAGCAGCCCACACAGGGTTGCCAACGAGCAGTACTTC	CASSPHRVANEQYF
TRBV4-3	TRBD2	TRBJ2-5	NA	TGCGCCAGCAGCCAAGGATCGGCGGGGGGGCGGGAGACCCAGTACTTC	CASSQGSAGGRETQYF